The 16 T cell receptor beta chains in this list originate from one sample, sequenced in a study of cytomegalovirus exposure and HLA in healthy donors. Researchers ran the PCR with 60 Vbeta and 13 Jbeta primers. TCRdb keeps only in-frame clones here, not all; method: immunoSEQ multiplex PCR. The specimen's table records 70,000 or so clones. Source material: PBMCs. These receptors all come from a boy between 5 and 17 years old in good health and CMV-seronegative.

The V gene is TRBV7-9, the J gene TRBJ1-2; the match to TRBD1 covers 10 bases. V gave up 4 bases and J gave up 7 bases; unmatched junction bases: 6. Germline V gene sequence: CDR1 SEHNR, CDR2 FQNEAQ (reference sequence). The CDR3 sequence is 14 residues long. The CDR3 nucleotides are TGTGCCAGCAGCTCCCGGGACAGGGGATTTGGCTACACCTTC. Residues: CASSSRDRGFGYTF.

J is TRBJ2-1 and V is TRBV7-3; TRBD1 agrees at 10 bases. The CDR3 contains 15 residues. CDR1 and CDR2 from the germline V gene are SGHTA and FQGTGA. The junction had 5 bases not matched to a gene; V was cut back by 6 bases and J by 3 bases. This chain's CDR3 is CASSRQGASYNEQFF. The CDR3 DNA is TGTGCCAGCAGTCGACAGGGGGCGAGCTACAATGAGCAGTTCTTC. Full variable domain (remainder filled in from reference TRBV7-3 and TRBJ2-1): GAGVSQTPSNKVTEKGKYVELRCDPISGHTALYWYRQSLGQGPEFLIYFQGTGAADDSGLPNDRFFAVRPEGSVSTLKIQRTERGDSAVYLCASSRQGASYNEQFFGPGTRLTVL.

CDR3 loop: CASSLAGQNTGELFF. The CDR3 bases are TGTGCCAGCAGCTTAGCCGGACAGAACACCGGGGAGCTGTTTTTT. The chain is built from TRBV7-2 and TRBJ2-2; D possibly corresponds to TRBD1 (5 bases). Trimming took off 0 bases at V and 1 base at J, with 6 bases between the two ends. Germline CDR1 reads SGHTA; CDR2 reads FQGNSA. This CDR3 contains 15 residues.

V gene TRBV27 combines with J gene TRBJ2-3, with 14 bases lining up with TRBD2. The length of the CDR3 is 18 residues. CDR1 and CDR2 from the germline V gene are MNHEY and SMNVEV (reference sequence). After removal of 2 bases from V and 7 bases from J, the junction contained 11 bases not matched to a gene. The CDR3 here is CASSLGVGLAGVKYTQYF. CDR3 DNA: TGTGCCAGCAGTTTAGGGGTGGGACTAGCGGGGGTCAAGTATACGCAGTATTTT.

Here the CDR3 DNA reads TGTGCCAGCTCACAGGGACAGACAGCTAGCACAGATACGCAGTATTTT. Amino acids: CASSQGQTASTDTQYF. The rearrangement joins TRBV18 to TRBJ2-3; TRBD1 aligns across 7 bases. The CDR3 loop spans 16 amino acids. The V and J ends lost 4 bases and 0 bases, in that order; junction bases with no gene match: 7. Looked up from germline, CDR1 is KGHSH and CDR2 is LQKENI.

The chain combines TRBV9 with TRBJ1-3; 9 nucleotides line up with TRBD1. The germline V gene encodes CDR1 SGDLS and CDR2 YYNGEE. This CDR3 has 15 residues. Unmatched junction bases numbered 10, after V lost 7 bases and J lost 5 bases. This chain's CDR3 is CASGSTGTGRNTIYF. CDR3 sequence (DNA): TGTGCCAGCGGAAGTACCGGGACAGGGAGAAACACCATATATTTT.

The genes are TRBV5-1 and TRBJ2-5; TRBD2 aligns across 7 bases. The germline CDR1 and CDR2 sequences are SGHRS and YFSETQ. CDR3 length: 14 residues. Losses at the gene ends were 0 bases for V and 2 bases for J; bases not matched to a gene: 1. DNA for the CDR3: TGCGCCAGCAGCTTGGGGGGGGGACAAGAGACCCAGTACTTC. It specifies CASSLGGGQETQYF.

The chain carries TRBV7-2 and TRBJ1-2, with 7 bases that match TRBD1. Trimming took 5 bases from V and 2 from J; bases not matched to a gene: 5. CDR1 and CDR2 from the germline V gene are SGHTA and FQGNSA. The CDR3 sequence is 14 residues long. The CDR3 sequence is CASSRDRQNYGYTF. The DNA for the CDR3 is TGTGCCAGCAGCCGGGACAGACAAAACTATGGCTACACCTTC.

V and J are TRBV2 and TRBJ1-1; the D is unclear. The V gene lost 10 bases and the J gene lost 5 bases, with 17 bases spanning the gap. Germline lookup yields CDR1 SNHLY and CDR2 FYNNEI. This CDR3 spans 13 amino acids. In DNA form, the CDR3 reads TGTGCCACCCGGGCCAGCACGGGGACTGAAGCTTTCTTT. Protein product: CATRASTGTEAFF.

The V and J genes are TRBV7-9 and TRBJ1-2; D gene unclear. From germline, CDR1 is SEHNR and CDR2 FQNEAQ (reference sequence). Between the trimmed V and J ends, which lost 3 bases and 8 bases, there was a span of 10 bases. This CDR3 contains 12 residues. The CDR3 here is CASSLDREGYTF. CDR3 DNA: TGTGCCAGCAGCTTGGACCGGGAAGGCTACACCTTC.

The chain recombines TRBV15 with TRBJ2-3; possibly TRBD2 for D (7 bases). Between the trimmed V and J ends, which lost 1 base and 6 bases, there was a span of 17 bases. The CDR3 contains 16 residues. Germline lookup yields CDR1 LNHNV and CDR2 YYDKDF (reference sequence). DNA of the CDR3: TGTGCCACCAGCAGAGTACAGGGAGGGGTCAGCGATACGCAGTATTTT. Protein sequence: CATSRVQGGVSDTQYF.

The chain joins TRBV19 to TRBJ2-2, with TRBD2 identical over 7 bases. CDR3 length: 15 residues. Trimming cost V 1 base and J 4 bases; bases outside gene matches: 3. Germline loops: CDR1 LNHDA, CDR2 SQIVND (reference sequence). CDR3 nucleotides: TGTGCCAGTAGTATAGGCCTAGCGGCCACCGGGGAGCTGTTTTTT. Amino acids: CASSIGLAATGELFF.

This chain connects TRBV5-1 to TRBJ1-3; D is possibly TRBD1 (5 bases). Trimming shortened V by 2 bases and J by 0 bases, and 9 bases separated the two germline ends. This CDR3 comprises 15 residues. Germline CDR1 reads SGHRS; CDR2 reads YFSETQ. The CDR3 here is CASSFDSSSGNTIYF. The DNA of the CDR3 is TGCGCCAGCAGCTTTGACAGTTCCTCTGGAAACACCATATATTTT.

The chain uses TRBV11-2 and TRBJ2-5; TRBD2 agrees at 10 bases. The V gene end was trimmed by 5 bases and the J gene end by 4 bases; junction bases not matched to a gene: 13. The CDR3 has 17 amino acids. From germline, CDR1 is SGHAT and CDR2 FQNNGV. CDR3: CASSPLDLAGVLETQYF. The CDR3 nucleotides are TGTGCCAGCAGCCCGCTGGACCTAGCGGGGGTATTAGAGACCCAGTACTTC.

The CDR3 sequence: CATSPGAQETQYF. The CDR3 nucleotides read TGTGCCACTTCACCCGGAGCTCAAGAGACCCAGTACTTC. This chain connects TRBV5-6 to TRBJ2-5; D uncertain. Germline V gives CDR1 SGHDT, CDR2 YYEEEE. Between the trimmed V and J ends, which lost 9 bases and 2 bases, there was a span of 14 bases. CDR3 length equals 13 residues.

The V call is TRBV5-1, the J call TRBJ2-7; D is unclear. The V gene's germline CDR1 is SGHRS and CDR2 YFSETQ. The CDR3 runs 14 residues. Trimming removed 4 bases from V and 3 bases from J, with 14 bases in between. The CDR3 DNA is TGCGCCAGCAGCCCGGAAGGCCGAGGCTACGAGCAGTACTTC. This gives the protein CASSPEGRGYEQYF.